The clone carrying this T cell receptor beta chain appeared once. The antigen remains unidentified. Isolation yielded PBMCs, at least 6.5 million per sample, in every case. This record belongs to a study of blood T cells in healthy people across ages. The study's findings and limits: Roughly linear age-related decline in beta diversity appeared, significant by age about 40. Expanded clonotype shifts may have been confounded, as the donors had an unknown CMV status.

Germline assignment: CDR1 LGHNA and CDR2 YSLEER. The CDR3 sequence is 18 residues long. Sample-barcoded 5' priming and a J-beta primer mix drove a second PCR of about 7 to 11 cycles. Each TCR beta cDNA got a 12-nucleotide random molecular identifier. TCRdb called the 5' RACE reads again in MiXCR, with one record for every CDR3 protein. The table lists 870,000 or so distinct CDR3 sequences, around 26% of them singletons, with approximately 15% in the top ten. The TCR comes from a woman aged 80 or older in good health. V and J are TRBV4-3 and TRBJ2-5, with TRBD2 identical over 11 bases. Matching the DNA end better, TRBJ2-7 makes the J call doubtful. Source material: blood. For the CDR3, the DNA is TGCGCCAGCAGCCGTATGTCGACTAGCGGGATCATGGACTACGAGCAGTACTTC. Its protein product is CASSRMSTSGIMDYEQYF.